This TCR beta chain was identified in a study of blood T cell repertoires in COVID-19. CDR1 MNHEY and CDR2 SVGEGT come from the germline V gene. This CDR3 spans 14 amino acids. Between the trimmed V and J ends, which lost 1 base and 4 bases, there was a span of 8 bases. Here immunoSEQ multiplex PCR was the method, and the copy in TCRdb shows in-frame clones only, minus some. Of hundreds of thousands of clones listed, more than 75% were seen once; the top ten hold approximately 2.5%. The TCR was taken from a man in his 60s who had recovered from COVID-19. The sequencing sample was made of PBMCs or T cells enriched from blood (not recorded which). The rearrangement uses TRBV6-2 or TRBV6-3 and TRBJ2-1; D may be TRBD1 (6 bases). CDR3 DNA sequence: TGTGCCAGCAGTTACTTGGACAGATACAATGAGCAGTTCTTC. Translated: CASSYLDRYNEQFF.